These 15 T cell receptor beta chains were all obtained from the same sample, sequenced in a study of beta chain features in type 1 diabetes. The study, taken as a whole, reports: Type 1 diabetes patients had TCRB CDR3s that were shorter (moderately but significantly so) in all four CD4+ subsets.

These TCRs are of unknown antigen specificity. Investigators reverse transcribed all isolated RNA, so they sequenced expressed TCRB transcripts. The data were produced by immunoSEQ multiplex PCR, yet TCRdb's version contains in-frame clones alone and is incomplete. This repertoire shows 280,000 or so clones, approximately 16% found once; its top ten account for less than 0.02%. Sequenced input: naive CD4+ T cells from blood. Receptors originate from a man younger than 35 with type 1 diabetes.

The DNA of the CDR3 is TGTGCCAGCAACCGAGGGGGTCGTAATACGCAGTATTTT. Amino acid sequence: CASNRGGRNTQYF. The chain links TRBV28 to TRBJ2-3; tentative D call: TRBD1 (6 bases). The CDR3 has 13 amino acids. Trimming stripped 7 bases from V and 7 bases from J, with 15 bases between. The germline CDR1 and CDR2 sequences are MDHEN and SYDVKM.

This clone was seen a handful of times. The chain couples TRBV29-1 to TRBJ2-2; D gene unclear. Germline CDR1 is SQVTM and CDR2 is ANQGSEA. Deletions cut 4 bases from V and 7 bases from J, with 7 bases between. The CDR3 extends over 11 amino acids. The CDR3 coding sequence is TGCAGCGTTGTGGGCTTCGGGGAGCTGTTTTTT. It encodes CSVVGFGELFF.

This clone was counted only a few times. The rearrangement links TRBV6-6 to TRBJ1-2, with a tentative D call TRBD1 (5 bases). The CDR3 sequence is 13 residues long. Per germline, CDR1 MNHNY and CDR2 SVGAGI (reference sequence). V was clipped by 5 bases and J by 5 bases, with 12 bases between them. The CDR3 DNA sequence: TGTGCCAGCAGTCCGACAGACAGATATGGCTACACCTTC. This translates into CASSPTDRYGYTF.

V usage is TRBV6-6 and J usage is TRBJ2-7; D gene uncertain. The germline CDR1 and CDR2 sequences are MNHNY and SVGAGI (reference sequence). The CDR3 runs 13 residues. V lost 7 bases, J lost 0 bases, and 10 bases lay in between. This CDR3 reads CASKEHPSYEQYF. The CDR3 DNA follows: TGTGCCAGCAAAGAGCATCCCTCCTACGAGCAGTACTTC.

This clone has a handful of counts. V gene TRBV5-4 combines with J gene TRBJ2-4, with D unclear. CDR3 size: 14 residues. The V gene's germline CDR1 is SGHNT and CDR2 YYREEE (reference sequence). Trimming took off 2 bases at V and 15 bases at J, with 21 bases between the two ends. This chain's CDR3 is CASSFGGPLAVRYF. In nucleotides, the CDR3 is TGTGCCAGCAGCTTCGGTGGTCCCCTGGCGGTTCGGTACTTC.

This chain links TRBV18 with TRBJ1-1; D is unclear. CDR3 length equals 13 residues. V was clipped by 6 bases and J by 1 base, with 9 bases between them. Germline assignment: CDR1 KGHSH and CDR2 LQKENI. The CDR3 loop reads CASSRGENTEAFF. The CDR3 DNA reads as TGTGCCAGCTCGAGAGGTGAGAACACTGAAGCTTTCTTT. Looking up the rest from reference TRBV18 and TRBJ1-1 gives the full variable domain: NAGVMQNPRHLVRRRGQEARLRCSPMKGHSHVYWYRQLPEEGLKFMVYLQKENIIDESGMPKERFSAEFPKEGPSILRIQQVVRGDSAAYFCASSRGENTEAFFGQGTRLTVV.

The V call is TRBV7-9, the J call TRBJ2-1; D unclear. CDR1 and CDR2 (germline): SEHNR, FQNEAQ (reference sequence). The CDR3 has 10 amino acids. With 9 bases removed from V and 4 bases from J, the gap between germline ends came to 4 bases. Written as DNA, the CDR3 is TGTGCCAGTAGTTACAATGAGCAGTTCTTC. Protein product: CASSYNEQFF.

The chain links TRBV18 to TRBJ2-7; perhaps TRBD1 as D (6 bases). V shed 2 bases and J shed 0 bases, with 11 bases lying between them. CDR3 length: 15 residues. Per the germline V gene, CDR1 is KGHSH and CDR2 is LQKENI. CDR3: CASSPSQGTSYEQYF. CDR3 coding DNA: TGTGCCAGCTCACCATCGCAGGGGACCTCCTACGAGCAGTACTTC.

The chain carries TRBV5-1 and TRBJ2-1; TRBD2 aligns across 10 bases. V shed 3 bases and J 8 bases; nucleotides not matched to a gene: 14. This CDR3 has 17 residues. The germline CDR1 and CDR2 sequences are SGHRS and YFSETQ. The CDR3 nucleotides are TGCGCCAGCAGCTCGGCCATAAGAGCGGGAGGGCCGCATGAGCAGTTCTTC. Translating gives CASSSAIRAGGPHEQFF. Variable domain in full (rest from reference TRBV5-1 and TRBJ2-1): KAGVTQTPRYLIKTRGQQVTLSCSPISGHRSVSWYQQTPGQGLQFLFEYFSETQRNKGNFPGRFSGRQFSNSRSEMNVSTLELGDSALYLCASSSAIRAGGPHEQFFGPGTRLTVL.

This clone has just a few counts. The CDR3 reads CASSLPGGNTQYF. The CDR3 DNA reads as TGCGCCAGCAGCTTGCCGGGGGGGAATACGCAGTATTTT. The chain is built from TRBV5-1 and TRBJ2-3, with 8 bases that match TRBD2. Germline V gene sequence: CDR1 SGHRS, CDR2 YFSETQ. This CDR3 is built from 13 residues. Trimming at V came to 1 base and at J to 7 bases, leaving 2 bases not matched to a gene. Full variable domain (remainder filled in from reference TRBV5-1 and TRBJ2-3): KAGVTQTPRYLIKTRGQQVTLSCSPISGHRSVSWYQQTPGQGLQFLFEYFSETQRNKGNFPGRFSGRQFSNSRSEMNVSTLELGDSALYLCASSLPGGNTQYFGPGTRLTVL.

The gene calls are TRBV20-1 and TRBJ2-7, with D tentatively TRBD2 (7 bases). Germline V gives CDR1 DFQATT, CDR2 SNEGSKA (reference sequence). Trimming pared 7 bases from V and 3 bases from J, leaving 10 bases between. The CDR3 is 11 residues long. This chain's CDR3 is CSGGGRYEQYF. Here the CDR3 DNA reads TGCAGTGGGGGGGGCCGCTACGAGCAGTACTTC.

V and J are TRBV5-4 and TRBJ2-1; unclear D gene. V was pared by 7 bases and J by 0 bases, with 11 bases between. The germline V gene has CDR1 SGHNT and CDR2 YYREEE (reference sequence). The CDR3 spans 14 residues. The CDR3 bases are TGTGCCAGCGGCCCCCAATACTCCTACAATGAGCAGTTCTTC. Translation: CASGPQYSYNEQFF.

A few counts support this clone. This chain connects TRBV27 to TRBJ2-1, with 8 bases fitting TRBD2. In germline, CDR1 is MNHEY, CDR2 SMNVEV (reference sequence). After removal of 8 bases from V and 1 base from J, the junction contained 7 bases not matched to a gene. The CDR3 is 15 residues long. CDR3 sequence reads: CASHSGSGSYNEQFF. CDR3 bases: TGTGCCAGCCACAGCGGGAGCGGTTCCTACAATGAGCAGTTCTTC.

The CDR3 region has the DNA TGCGCCAGCAGCTCGCGCAGGGGAGGGTCGGGTGAGCAGTTCTTC. Its protein product is CASSSRRGGSGEQFF. The chain carries TRBV5-1 and TRBJ2-1, with a tentative D call TRBD2 (7 bases). V was clipped by 3 bases and J by 9 bases, with 19 bases between them. CDR1 and CDR2 (germline): SGHRS, YFSETQ. This CDR3 contains 15 residues.

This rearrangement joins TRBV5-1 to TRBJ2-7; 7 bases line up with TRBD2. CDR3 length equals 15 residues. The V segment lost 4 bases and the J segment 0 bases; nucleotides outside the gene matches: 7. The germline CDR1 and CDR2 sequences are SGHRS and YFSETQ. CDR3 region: CASSPAGTISYEQYF. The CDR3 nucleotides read TGCGCCAGCAGCCCGGCTGGGACTATCTCCTACGAGCAGTACTTC. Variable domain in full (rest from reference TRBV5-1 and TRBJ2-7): KAGVTQTPRYLIKTRGQQVTLSCSPISGHRSVSWYQQTPGQGLQFLFEYFSETQRNKGNFPGRFSGRQFSNSRSEMNVSTLELGDSALYLCASSPAGTISYEQYFGPGTRLTVT.